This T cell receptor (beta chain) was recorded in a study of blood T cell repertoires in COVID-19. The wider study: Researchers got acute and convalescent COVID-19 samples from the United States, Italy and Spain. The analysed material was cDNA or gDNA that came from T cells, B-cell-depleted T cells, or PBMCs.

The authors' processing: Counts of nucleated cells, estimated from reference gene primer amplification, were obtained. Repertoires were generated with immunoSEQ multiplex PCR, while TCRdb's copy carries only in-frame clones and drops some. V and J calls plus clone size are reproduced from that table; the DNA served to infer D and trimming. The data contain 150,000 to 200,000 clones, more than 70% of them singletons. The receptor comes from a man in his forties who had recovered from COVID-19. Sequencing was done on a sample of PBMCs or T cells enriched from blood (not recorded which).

CDR3 region: CASRHGGAANEQYF. The CDR3 DNA follows: TGTGCCAGCCGCCACGGGGGGGCTGCGAACGAGCAGTACTTC. The genes are TRBV2 and TRBJ2-7; 8 bases match TRBD2. From germline, CDR1 is SNHLY and CDR2 FYNNEI. V was clipped by 8 bases and J by 5 bases; unmatched bases: 11. This CDR3 contains 14 residues.